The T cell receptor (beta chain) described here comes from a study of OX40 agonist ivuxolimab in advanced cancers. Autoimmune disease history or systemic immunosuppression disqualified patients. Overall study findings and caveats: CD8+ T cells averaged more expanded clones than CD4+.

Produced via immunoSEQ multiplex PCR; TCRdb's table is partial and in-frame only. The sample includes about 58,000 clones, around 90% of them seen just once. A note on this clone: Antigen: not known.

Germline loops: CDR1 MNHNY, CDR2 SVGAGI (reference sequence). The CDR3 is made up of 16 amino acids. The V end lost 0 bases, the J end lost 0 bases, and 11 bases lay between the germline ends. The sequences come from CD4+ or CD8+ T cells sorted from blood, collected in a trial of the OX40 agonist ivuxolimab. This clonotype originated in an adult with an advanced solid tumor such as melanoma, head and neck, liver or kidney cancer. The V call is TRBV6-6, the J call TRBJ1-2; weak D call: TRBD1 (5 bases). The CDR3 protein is CASSYSGDGTNYGYTF. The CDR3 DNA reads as TGTGCCAGCAGTTACTCGGGGGACGGAACTAACTATGGCTACACCTTC.